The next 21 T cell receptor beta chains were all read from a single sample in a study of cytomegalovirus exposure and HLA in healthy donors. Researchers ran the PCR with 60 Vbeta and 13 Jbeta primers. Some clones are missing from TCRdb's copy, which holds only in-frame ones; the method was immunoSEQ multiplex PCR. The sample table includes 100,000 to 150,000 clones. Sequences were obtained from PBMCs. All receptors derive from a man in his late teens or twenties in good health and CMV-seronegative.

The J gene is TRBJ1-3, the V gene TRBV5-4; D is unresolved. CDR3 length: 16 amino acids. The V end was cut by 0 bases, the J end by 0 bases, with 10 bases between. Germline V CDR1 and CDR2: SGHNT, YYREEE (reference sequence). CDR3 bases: TGTGCCAGCAGCTTGGATGCGGGCCTCTCTGGAAACACCATATATTTT. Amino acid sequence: CASSLDAGLSGNTIYF.

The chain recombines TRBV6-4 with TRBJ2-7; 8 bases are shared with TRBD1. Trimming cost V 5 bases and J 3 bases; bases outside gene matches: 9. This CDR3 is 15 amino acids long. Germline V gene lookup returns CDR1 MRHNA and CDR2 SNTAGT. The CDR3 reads CASSKEQGGNYEQYF. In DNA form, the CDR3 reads TGTGCCAGCAGTAAAGAACAGGGGGGAAACTACGAGCAGTACTTC.

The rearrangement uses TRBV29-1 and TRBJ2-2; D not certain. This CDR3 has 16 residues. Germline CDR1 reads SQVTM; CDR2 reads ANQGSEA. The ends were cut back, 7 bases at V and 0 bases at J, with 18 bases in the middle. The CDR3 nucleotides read TGCAGCGCCCAAGGAAGAGAGGCCTCGAACACCGGGGAGCTGTTTTTT. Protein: CSAQGREASNTGELFF.

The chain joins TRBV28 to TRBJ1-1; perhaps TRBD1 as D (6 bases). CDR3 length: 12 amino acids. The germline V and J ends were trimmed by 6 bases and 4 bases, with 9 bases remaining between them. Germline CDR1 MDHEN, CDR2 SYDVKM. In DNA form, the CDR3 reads TGTGCCAGCAGCCCCAGGGGCACTGAAGCTTTCTTT. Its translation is CASSPRGTEAFF. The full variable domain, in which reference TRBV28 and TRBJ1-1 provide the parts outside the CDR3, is DVKVTQSSRYLVKRTGEKVFLECVQDMDHENMFWYRQDPGLGLRLIYFSYDVKMKEKGDIPEGYSVSREKKERFSLILESASTNQTSMYLCASSPRGTEAFFGQGTRLTVV.

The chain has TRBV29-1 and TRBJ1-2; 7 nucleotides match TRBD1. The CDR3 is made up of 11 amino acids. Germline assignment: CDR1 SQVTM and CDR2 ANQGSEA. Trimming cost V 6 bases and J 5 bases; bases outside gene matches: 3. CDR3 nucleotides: TGCAGCGTCCAGACAGGGTATGGCTACACCTTC. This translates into CSVQTGYGYTF. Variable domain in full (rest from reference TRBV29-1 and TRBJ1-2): SAVISQKPSRDICQRGTSLTIQCQVDSQVTMMFWYRQQPGQSLTLIATANQGSEATYESGFVIDKFPISRPNLTFSTLTVSNMSPEDSSIYLCSVQTGYGYTFGSGTRLTVV.

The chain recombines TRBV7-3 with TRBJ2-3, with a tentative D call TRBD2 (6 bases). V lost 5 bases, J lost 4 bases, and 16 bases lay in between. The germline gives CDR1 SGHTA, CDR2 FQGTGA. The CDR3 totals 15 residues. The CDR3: CASSTGTPGADTQYF. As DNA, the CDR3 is TGTGCCAGCAGCACCGGGACTCCCGGGGCAGATACGCAGTATTTT.

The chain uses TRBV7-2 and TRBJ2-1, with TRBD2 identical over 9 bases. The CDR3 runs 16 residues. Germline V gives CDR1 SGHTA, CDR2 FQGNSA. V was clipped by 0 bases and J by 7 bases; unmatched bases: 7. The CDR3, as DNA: TGTGCCAGCAGCTTAGCTCTCGGACTAGCGATGAATGAGCAGTTCTTC. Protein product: CASSLALGLAMNEQFF.

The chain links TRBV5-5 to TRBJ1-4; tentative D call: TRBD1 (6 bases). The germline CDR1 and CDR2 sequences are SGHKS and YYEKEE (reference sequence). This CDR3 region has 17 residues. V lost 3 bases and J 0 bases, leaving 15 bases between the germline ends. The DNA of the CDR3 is TGTGCCAGCAGCTCCGGACAGAACAATCCAACTAATGAAAAACTGTTTTTT. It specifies CASSSGQNNPTNEKLFF. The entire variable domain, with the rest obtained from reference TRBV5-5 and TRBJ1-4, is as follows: DAGVTQSPTHLIKTRGQQVTLRCSPISGHKSVSWYQQVLGQGPQFIFQYYEKEERGRGNFPDRFSARQFPNYSSELNVNALLLGDSALYLCASSSGQNNPTNEKLFFGSGTQLSVL.

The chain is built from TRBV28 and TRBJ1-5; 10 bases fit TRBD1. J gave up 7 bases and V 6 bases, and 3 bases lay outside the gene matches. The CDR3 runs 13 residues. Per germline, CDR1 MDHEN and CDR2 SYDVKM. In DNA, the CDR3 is TGTGCCAGCAGAGGGACAGGGGAGCAGCCCCAGCATTTT. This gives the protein CASRGTGEQPQHF. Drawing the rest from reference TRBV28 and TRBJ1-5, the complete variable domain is DVKVTQSSRYLVKRTGEKVFLECVQDMDHENMFWYRQDPGLGLRLIYFSYDVKMKEKGDIPEGYSVSREKKERFSLILESASTNQTSMYLCASRGTGEQPQHFGDGTRLSIL.

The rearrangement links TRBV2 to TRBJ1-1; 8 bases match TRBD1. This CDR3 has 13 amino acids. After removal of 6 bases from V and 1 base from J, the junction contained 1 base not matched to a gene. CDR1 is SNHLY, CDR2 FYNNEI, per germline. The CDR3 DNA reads TGTGCCAGCAGGGGGACAGGGAACACTGAAGCTTTCTTT. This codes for CASRGTGNTEAFF.

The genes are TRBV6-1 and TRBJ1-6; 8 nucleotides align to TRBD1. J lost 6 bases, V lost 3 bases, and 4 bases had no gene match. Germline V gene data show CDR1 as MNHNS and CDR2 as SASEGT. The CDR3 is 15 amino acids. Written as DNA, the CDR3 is TGTGCCAGCAGTGACTGGACAGGGTCTAATTCACCCCTCCACTTT. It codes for CASSDWTGSNSPLHF.

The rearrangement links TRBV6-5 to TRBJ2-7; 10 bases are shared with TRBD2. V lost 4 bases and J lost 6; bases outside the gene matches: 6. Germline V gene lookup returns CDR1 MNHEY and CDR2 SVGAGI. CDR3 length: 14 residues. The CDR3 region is CASSSPGLASEQYF. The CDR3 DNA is TGTGCCAGCAGTTCACCGGGACTAGCGAGCGAGCAGTACTTC.

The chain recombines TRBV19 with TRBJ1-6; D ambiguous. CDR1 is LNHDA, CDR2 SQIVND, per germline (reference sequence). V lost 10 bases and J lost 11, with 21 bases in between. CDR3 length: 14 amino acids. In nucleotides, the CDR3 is TGTGCCACCGCCCTTGGAGAACGATTTGCACCCCTCCACTTT. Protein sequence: CATALGERFAPLHF.

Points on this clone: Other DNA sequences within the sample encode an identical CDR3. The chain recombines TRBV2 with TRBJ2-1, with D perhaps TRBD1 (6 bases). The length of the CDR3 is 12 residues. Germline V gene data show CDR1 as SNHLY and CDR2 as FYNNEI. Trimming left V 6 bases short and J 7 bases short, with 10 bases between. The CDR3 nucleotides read TGTGCCAGCAGGCCGGACAGTAATGAGCAGTTCTTC. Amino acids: CASRPDSNEQFF.

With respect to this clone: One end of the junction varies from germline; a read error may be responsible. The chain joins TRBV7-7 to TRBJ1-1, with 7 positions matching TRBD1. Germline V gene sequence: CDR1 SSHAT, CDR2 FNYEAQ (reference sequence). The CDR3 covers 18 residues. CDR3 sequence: CASSPLTDRRNGNTEAFF. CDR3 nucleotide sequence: TGTGCTAGCAGCCCTCTGACGGACAGGCGGAATGGAAACACTGAAGCTTTCTTT.

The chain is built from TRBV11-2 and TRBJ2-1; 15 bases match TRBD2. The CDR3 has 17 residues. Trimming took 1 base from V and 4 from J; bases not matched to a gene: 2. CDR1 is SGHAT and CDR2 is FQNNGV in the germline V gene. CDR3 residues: CASSLVGTSGGYNEQFF. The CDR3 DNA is TGTGCCAGCAGCTTAGTAGGGACTAGCGGGGGGTACAATGAGCAGTTCTTC. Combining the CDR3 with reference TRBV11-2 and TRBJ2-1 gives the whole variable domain EAGVAQSPRYKIIEKRQSVAFWCNPISGHATLYWYQQILGQGPKLLIQFQNNGVVDDSQLPKDRFSAERLKGVDSTLKIQPAKLEDSAVYLCASSLVGTSGGYNEQFFGPGTRLTVL.

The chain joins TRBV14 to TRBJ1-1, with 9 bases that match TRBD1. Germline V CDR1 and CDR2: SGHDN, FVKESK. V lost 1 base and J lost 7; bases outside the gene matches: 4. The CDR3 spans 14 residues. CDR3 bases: TGTGCCAGCAGCCAAGTGCCGGGACAGGGTGAAGCTTTCTTT. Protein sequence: CASSQVPGQGEAFF. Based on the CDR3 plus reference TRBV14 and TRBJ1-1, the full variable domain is EAGVTQFPSHSVIEKGQTVTLRCDPISGHDNLYWYRRVMGKEIKFLLHFVKESKQDESGMPNNRFLAERTGGTYSTLKVQPAELEDSGVYFCASSQVPGQGEAFFGQGTRLTVV.

Written as DNA, the CDR3 is TGTGCCAGCAGTTTAGGGGGCGGAAACCCTGGAAACACCATATATTTT. It is translated as CASSLGGGNPGNTIYF. The chain has TRBV28 and TRBJ1-3, with D possibly TRBD1 on 6 matching bases. The CDR3 has 16 amino acids. The V end lost 2 bases, the J end lost 2 bases, and 13 bases lay between the germline ends. Looked up from germline, CDR1 is MDHEN and CDR2 is SYDVKM.

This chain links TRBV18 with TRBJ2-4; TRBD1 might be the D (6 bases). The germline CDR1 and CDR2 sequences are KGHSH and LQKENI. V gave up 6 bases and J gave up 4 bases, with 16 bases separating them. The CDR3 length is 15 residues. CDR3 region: CASSLQGVRKNIQYF. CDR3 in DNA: TGTGCCAGCTCTCTACAGGGAGTGAGAAAAAACATTCAGTACTTC.

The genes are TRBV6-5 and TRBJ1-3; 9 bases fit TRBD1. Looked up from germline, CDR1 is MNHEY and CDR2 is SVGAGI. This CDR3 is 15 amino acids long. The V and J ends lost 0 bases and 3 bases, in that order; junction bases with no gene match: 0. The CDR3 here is CASSYSTGGGNTIYF. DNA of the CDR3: TGTGCCAGCAGTTACTCGACAGGGGGTGGAAACACCATATATTTT.

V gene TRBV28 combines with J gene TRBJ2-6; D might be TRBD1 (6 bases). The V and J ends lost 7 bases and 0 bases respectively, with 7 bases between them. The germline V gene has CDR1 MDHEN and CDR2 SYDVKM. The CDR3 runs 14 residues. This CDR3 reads CASKGGSGANVLTF. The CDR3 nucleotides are TGTGCCAGCAAAGGGGGCTCTGGGGCCAACGTCCTGACTTTC. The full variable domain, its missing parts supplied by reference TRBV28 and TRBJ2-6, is DVKVTQSSRYLVKRTGEKVFLECVQDMDHENMFWYRQDPGLGLRLIYFSYDVKMKEKGDIPEGYSVSREKKERFSLILESASTNQTSMYLCASKGGSGANVLTFGAGSRLTVL.